This T cell receptor (beta chain) was observed in a study of T cell responses to AZD1222 COVID-19 vaccine. Study background: Pooling of second doses given at about 4 or about 12 weeks was done. Study outcomes and limitations: With two AZD1222 doses given, Spike-specific TCR breadth and depth both rose. Clonal diversity was possibly underestimated, and the donors were mostly white British, with more females.

The method was immunoSEQ multiplex PCR; TCRdb's version includes in-frame clones alone and lacks a portion of them. Of roughly 81,000 clones listed, approximately 88% are singletons. The CDR3 is made up of 18 amino acids. Trimming stripped 2 bases from V and 1 base from J, with 21 bases between. The germline CDR1 and CDR2 sequences are SGHTS and YDEGEE. Of note for this clone: Its cognate antigen is unknown.

The TCR comes from an adult in good health. The chain links TRBV5-8 to TRBJ1-1; a possible D gene is TRBD1 (5 bases). This material consisted of peripheral blood, taken on day 0 of AZD1222 vaccination. CDR3 bases: TGTGCCAGCAGCTTAGGAGAGGGACGGACCGAGCCGAACACTGAAGCTTTCTTT. It translates to CASSLGEGRTEPNTEAFF.